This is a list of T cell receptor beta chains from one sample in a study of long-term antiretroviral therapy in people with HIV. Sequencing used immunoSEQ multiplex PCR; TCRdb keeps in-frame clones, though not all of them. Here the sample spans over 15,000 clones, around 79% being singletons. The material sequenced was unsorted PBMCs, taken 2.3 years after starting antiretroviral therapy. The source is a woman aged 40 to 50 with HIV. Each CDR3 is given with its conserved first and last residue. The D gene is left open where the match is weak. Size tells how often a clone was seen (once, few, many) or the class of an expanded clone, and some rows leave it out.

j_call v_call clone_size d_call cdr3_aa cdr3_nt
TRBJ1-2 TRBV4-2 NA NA CASSLDRIAPYGYTF TGTGCCAGCAGCCTCGATAGAATCGCCCCCTATGGCTACACCTTC
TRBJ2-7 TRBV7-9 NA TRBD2 CASSLLGGTGEQYF TGTGCCAGCAGCTTACTCGGGGGGACGGGGGAGCAGTACTTC
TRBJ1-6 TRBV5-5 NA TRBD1 CASSSTGDSPLHF TGTGCCAGCAGCTCCACAGGGGATTCACCCCTCCACTTT
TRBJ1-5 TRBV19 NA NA CASSARQGAFNQPQHF TGTGCCAGTAGTGCCAGACAAGGGGCCTTCAATCAGCCCCAGCATTTT
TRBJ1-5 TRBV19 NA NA CASRVFTYSNQPQHF TGTGCCAGTAGAGTTTTCACATATAGCAATCAGCCCCAGCATTTT
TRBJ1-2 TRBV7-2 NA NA CASSFRTDYGYTF TGTGCCAGCAGCTTTCGGACGGATTATGGCTACACCTTC
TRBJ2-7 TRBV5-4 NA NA CASSSSYEQYF TGTGCCAGCAGCTCTAGCTACGAGCAGTACTTC
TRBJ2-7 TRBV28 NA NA CASSPPYTYDSYEQYF TGTGCCAGCAGCCCCCCCTACACCTACGACTCCTACGAGCAGTACTTC
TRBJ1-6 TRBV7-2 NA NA CASNDFPRRANSPLHF TGTGCCAGCAACGATTTTCCCAGAAGAGCTAATTCACCCCTCCACTTT
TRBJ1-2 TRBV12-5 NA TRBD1 CASGLVTGVLNYGYTF TGTGCTAGTGGTTTGGTTACAGGGGTCCTGAACTATGGCTACACCTTC
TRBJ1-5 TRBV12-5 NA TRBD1 CASAPTGGENQPQHF TGTGCTAGTGCCCCGACAGGGGGAGAGAATCAGCCCCAGCATTTT
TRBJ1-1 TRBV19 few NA CASSLRDNTEAFF TGTGCCAGTAGCCTCCGGGACAACACTGAAGCTTTCTTT
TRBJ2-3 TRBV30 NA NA CAWSVLGPTDTQYF TGTGCCTGGAGTGTACTGGGACCCACAGATACGCAGTATTTT
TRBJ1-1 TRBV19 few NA CASSIWRNTEAFF TGTGCCAGTAGTATTTGGAGGAACACTGAAGCTTTCTTT
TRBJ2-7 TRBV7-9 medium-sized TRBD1 CASSFTGTGTSYEQYF TGTGCCAGCAGCTTTACTGGGACAGGAACCTCCTACGAGCAGTACTTC
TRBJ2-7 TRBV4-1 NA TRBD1 CASSQKQGAGEQYF TGCGCCAGCAGCCAAAAACAGGGGGCCGGAGAGCAGTACTTC